This entry concerns a single T cell receptor beta chain. In the authors' workflow: How many nucleated cells were present was estimated from reference gene primer amplification. Assay: immunoSEQ multiplex PCR; the TCRdb copy retains only in-frame clones and omits some. V, J and clone size are those of that table, while D and trimming were read from the DNA. The sample contains some 160,000 clones, approximately 90% of which appear only once. Recruited during active infection, patients (from Seattle) were subsequently followed longitudinally. This entry is derived from a study of blood T cell repertoires in COVID-19. Study context: T cells, B-cell-depleted T cells, or PBMCs supplied cDNA or gDNA.

The J segment lost 7 bases and the V segment lost 4 bases, leaving 18 bases of the junction unmatched. The CDR3 runs 19 residues. CDR1 and CDR2 from the germline V gene are SGHTA and FQGNSA. The sequence came from a man aged 18 to 30 with COVID-19, enrolled during active disease. The material sequenced was peripheral blood. The chain links TRBV7-2 to TRBJ2-5; 13 bases agree with TRBD2. CDR3 amino acids: CASSSTLLTSGRARGTQYF. The CDR3 coding sequence is TGTGCCAGCAGCTCGACCCTCCTTACTAGCGGGAGGGCCCGGGGGACCCAGTACTTC.